This TCR beta chain derives from a study of T cell responses to AZD1222 COVID-19 vaccine. Study overall: Second-dose schedules of about 4 or about 12 weeks were combined. Study results and limitations: Donors, mostly white British, included more females; clonal diversity was possibly underestimated.

Profiled with immunoSEQ multiplex PCR; TCRdb holds only in-frame clones, not every one. Of around 120,000 clones listed, about 92% are singletons. With regard to this clone: The antigen remains unidentified.

Germline lookup yields CDR1 MDHEN and CDR2 SYDVKM. V shed 6 bases, J shed 7 bases, and the junction held 4 bases outside the gene matches. The CDR3 is 14 residues long. The receptor was derived from an adult in good health. V gene TRBV28 combines with J gene TRBJ2-1; 12 bases agree with TRBD1. The sequences come from peripheral blood, collected on day 0 of AZD1222 vaccination. The CDR3 is CASRGQGAGNEQFF. The CDR3 nucleotides are TGTGCCAGCAGGGGACAGGGGGCTGGGAATGAGCAGTTCTTC.